What follows are 22 T cell receptor beta chains derived from one specimen sequenced in a study of blood T cell repertoires in COVID-19. Libraries were prepared by immunoSEQ multiplex PCR; TCRdb keeps only in-frame clonotypes and omits some of them. Among tens of thousands of clones listed, over 60% were seen once. The sample was peripheral blood. These receptors were obtained from a man in his 70s with COVID-19, enrolled during active disease.

In this sample, this clone turned up once. The chain recombines TRBV10-3 with TRBJ2-7; TRBD1 might be the D (6 bases). The V gene lost 8 bases and the J gene lost 1 base, with 12 bases spanning the gap. CDR1 is ENHRY and CDR2 is SYGVKD in the germline V gene. The CDR3 is 13 residues long. This CDR3 is CAIGTGFSYEQYF. The CDR3 region has the DNA TGTGCCATCGGCACAGGGTTTTCCTACGAGCAGTACTTC.

A single count supports this clone. The J gene is TRBJ1-2, the V gene TRBV18, with a possible D match to TRBD1 (6 bases). The length of the CDR3 is 14 residues. With 3 bases removed from V and 6 bases from J, the gap between germline ends came to 14 bases. CDR1 is KGHSH and CDR2 is LQKENI in the germline V gene. CDR3 sequence: CASSPSQGRDGYTF. CDR3 DNA: TGTGCCAGCTCACCTTCACAGGGTCGGGATGGCTACACCTTC.

This clone is a singleton in its sample. The gene calls are TRBV4-1 and TRBJ1-4; TRBD1 is a possible D gene (5 bases). V shed 4 bases and J shed 4 bases, with 16 bases lying between them. Per the germline V gene, CDR1 is MGHRA and CDR2 is YSYEKL. This CDR3 is 16 amino acids long. Written as DNA, the CDR3 is TGCGCCAGCAGCCCAGGGTGGGGAGGGGATAATGAAAAACTGTTTTTT. As protein: CASSPGWGGDNEKLFF.

The chain employs TRBV29-1 and TRBJ2-7, with 13 bases that match TRBD2. Germline V gives CDR1 SQVTM, CDR2 ANQGSEA. This CDR3 is 18 amino acids long. Unmatched junction bases numbered 20, after V lost 6 bases and J lost 6 bases. CDR3 DNA sequence: TGCAGCGTCGCCGGGACAGACTGGACTAGCGGGAGACTAGGCGAGCAGTACTTC. Translated, it gives CSVAGTDWTSGRLGEQYF.

V is TRBV6-2 or TRBV6-3 and J is TRBJ2-1; TRBD2 agrees at 10 bases. The length of the CDR3 is 14 residues. The germline V gene encodes CDR1 MNHEY and CDR2 SVGEGT. V gave up 4 bases and J gave up 7 bases; unmatched junction bases: 4. For the CDR3, the DNA is TGTGCCAGCAGTTCTCTAGCGGGAGAAAATGAGCAGTTCTTC. It specifies CASSSLAGENEQFF.

This chain uses TRBV11-2 with TRBJ1-2, with TRBD1 matching over 7 bases. Germline CDR1 SGHAT, CDR2 FQNNGV. This CDR3 is 13 amino acids long. V was clipped by 5 bases and J by 4 bases; unmatched bases: 4. CDR3 amino acids: CASSPGQFYGYTF. CDR3 sequence (DNA): TGTGCCAGCAGCCCGGGACAGTTCTATGGCTACACCTTC.

The CDR3 region is CASSFGAATDTQYF. The DNA for the CDR3 is TGTGCCAGCAGCTTCGGTGCAGCGACAGATACGCAGTATTTT. This chain joins TRBV7-2 and TRBJ2-3; D not resolved. The CDR3 is 14 amino acids. Trimming removed 3 bases at V and 3 bases at J, with 10 bases between. Germline V lookup: CDR1 SGHTA, CDR2 FQGNSA.

The chain employs TRBV28 and TRBJ1-1; tentatively, D is TRBD1 (5 bases). The CDR3 contains 15 residues. V was pared by 2 bases and J by 4 bases, with 14 bases between. Germline V gene sequence: CDR1 MDHEN, CDR2 SYDVKM. CDR3 in DNA: TGTGCCAGCAGTTTAAGGCAGGGAATGGGCACTGAAGCTTTCTTT. Its translation is CASSLRQGMGTEAFF.

This clone appeared a few times. The chain recombines TRBV6-5 with TRBJ2-3, with a weak D call TRBD2 (5 bases). V was shortened by 1 base and J by 5 bases, with 7 bases between the two germline ends. There are 13 residues in the CDR3. Germline V gene sequence: CDR1 MNHEY, CDR2 SVGAGI. CDR3 sequence (DNA): TGTGCCAGCAGTTACTACGCGGGAGATACGCAGTATTTT. This codes for CASSYYAGDTQYF.

With respect to this clone: Other DNA variants within this sample encode the same CDR3. The chain employs TRBV5-1 and TRBJ1-1, with D possibly matching TRBD1 (5 bases). This CDR3 has 14 residues. CDR1 and CDR2 from the germline V gene are SGHRS and YFSETQ. The V end lost 0 bases, the J end lost 2 bases, and 8 bases lay between the germline ends. The CDR3 reads CASSLGQSNTEAFF. The CDR3 DNA sequence: TGCGCCAGCAGCTTGGGACAGTCTAACACTGAAGCTTTCTTT.

In this sample, this clone turned up once. The chain is built from TRBV19 and TRBJ1-4; 11 bases map to TRBD1. The length of the CDR3 is 15 residues. The germline V gene encodes CDR1 LNHDA and CDR2 SQIVND (reference sequence). J was trimmed by 7 bases and V by 5 bases; bases with no gene match: 6. The CDR3 loop reads CASSPGTGGSEKLFF. The CDR3 nucleotides are TGTGCCAGTAGTCCGGGGACAGGGGGAAGTGAAAAACTGTTTTTT.

J is TRBJ1-6 and V is TRBV19; D possibly corresponds to TRBD1 (6 bases). The CDR3 is 16 residues long. V was cut by 0 bases and J by 12 bases, with 18 bases left in between. Germline V CDR1 and CDR2: LNHDA, SQIVND (reference sequence). The CDR3 spells CASSIERRTGYRPLHF. As DNA, the CDR3 is TGTGCCAGTAGTATAGAGCGACGAACAGGGTACAGACCCCTCCACTTT.

The chain combines TRBV7-2 with TRBJ1-5, with 7 bases fitting TRBD1. The CDR3 is made up of 15 amino acids. V shed 0 bases and J 6 bases; nucleotides not matched to a gene: 5. Germline CDR1 is SGHTA and CDR2 is FQGNSA. In nucleotides, the CDR3 is TGTGCCAGCAGCTTAGCGGCAGGGGGAGGTCAGCCCCAGCATTTT. Protein: CASSLAAGGGQPQHF.

CDR3 sequence: CASSFRGAPDTQYF. The CDR3 DNA reads as TGTGCCAGCAGCTTTCGGGGGGCGCCTGATACGCAGTATTTT. The chain links TRBV5-4 to TRBJ2-3, with D possibly TRBD2 on 7 matching bases. The germline gives CDR1 SGHNT, CDR2 YYREEE (reference sequence). This CDR3 is 14 amino acids long. V was shortened by 2 bases and J by 6 bases, with 13 bases between the two germline ends.

The chain carries TRBV19 and TRBJ1-2; 8 nucleotides match TRBD1. CDR3 length: 15 amino acids. Trimming removed 1 base from V and 2 bases from J; junction bases left unmatched: 3. Germline V gene sequence: CDR1 LNHDA, CDR2 SQIVND (reference sequence). DNA for the CDR3: TGTGCCAGTAGTATAGGGGACAGGCGAAACTATGGCTACACCTTC. It translates to CASSIGDRRNYGYTF.

The chain is built from TRBV3-1 (or the pseudogene TRBV3-2) and TRBJ1-1, with a weak D call TRBD1 (6 bases). The CDR3 contains 15 residues. The ends were cut back, 11 bases at V and 1 base at J, with 20 bases in the middle. Germline CDR1 and CDR2: LGHDT and YNNKEL (reference sequence). DNA of the CDR3: TGTGCCCGCCGCCGGGGGGGGGCGGGGAACACTGAAGCTTTCTTT. Translating gives CARRRGGAGNTEAFF.

The chain combines TRBV6-5 with TRBJ2-5, with 7 bases aligning to TRBD1. CDR3 size: 16 residues. The V gene end was trimmed by 0 bases and the J gene end by 5 bases; junction bases not matched to a gene: 9. CDR1 MNHEY and CDR2 SVGAGI come from the germline V gene. CDR3 DNA: TGTGCCAGCAGTTACTCGACAGGCCTACAGGGGGAGACCCAGTACTTC. The encoded protein is CASSYSTGLQGETQYF.

The chain carries TRBV7-2 and TRBJ2-7, with TRBD1 matching over 7 bases. CDR3 size: 17 residues. Germline CDR1 SGHTA, CDR2 FQGNSA. Trimming removed 1 base from V and 4 bases from J; junction bases left unmatched: 13. The CDR3 is CASSLVFRQGSRYEQYF. CDR3 sequence (DNA): TGTGCCAGCAGCTTAGTATTCCGACAGGGTTCCAGATACGAGCAGTACTTC.

This chain links TRBV9 with TRBJ2-7; D remains unclear. With 4 bases removed from V and 6 bases from J, the gap between germline ends came to 14 bases. The CDR3 is 13 amino acids. The germline gives CDR1 SGDLS, CDR2 YYNGEE. CDR3 sequence reads: CASSMGDNGEQYF. In DNA, the CDR3 is TGTGCCAGCAGCATGGGCGATAACGGCGAGCAGTACTTC.

This clone came up many times. V and J are TRBV7-9 and TRBJ2-1; 9 positions agree with TRBD2. Trimming at V came to 4 bases and at J to 0 bases, leaving 7 bases not matched to a gene. Germline values: CDR1 SEHNR, CDR2 FQNEAQ (reference sequence). The CDR3 spans 17 residues. The CDR3 here is CASSSPPSGVSYNEQFF. CDR3 sequence (DNA): TGTGCCAGCAGCTCACCACCTAGCGGGGTCTCCTACAATGAGCAGTTCTTC.

The V call is TRBV7-3, the J call TRBJ2-3; 12 bases match TRBD2. The V and J ends lost 6 bases and 3 bases, in that order; junction bases with no gene match: 4. CDR1 SGHTA and CDR2 FQGTGA come from the germline V gene. This CDR3 contains 15 residues. The DNA for the CDR3 is TGTGCCAGCAGTCGGACTAGCGGGATGACAGATACGCAGTATTTT. Its translation is CASSRTSGMTDTQYF.

J is TRBJ1-1 and V is TRBV15, with no clear D. The CDR3 extends over 15 amino acids. V was pared by 3 bases and J by 4 bases, with 15 bases between. CDR1 is LNHNV and CDR2 is YYDKDF in the germline V gene (reference sequence). CDR3 sequence: CATSRMVDRVTEAFF. The CDR3 DNA is TGTGCCACCAGCAGGATGGTGGATCGGGTCACTGAAGCTTTCTTT.